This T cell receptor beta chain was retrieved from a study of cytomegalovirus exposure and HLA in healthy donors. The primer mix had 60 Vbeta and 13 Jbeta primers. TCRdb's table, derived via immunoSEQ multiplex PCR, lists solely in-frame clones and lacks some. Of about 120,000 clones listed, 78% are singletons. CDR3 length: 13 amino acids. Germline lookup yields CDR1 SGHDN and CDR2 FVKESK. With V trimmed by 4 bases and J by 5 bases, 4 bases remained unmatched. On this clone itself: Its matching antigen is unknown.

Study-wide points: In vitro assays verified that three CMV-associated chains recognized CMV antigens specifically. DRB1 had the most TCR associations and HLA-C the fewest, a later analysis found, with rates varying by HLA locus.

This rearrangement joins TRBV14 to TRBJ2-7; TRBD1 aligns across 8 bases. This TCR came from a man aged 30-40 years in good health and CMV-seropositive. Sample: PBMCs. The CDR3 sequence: CASSPGQGDEQYF. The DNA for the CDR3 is TGTGCCAGCAGCCCCGGACAGGGTGACGAGCAGTACTTC.